This T cell receptor beta chain was obtained from a study (dated by TCRdb to about 2015). The study in broad terms: The study set out to test whether tumor-infiltrating Tregs in breast cancer get recruited from blood Tregs or are instead converted in situ from other CD4+ T cell subsets. What the work shows at the level of the full study, not this receptor alone: Tumor memory CD4+ T cell TCR gene usage clustered with blood and lymph node memory CD4+ cells and lymph node naive CD4+ cells. The greatest overlap of tumor-infiltrating Treg TCR alpha and beta sequences was observed with tumor naive CD4+ T cells, followed by blood naive CD4+ T cells. Validation in the larger cohort was restricted to a single TCR beta V-J rearrangement rather than whole repertoires.

Full-length TCR variable regions were amplified by 5' RACE PCR with constant-region reverse primers, followed by semi-nested PCR with Nested Universal Primer A. The ReliaPrep RNA Cell Miniprep System was used to extract total RNA, which was then reverse transcribed into 5'RACE-ready cDNA with the SMARTer RACE 5'/3' Kit. Full-length TCR alpha and beta libraries were barcoded with multiplex adaptors and sequenced on an Illumina MiSeq. The authors processed their data as follows. For each of nine subset-tissue groups, sequencing data from the five patients were pooled, and the groups were then compared using unsupervised clustering of TCR gene usage. Repertoire similarity was calculated with the Morisita-Horn index, weighting shared sequences by their contribution to each repertoire. TCRdb applied fastp at Q25 and MiXCR to the public reads, then kept only in-frame beta chains. Under each unique CDR3 protein, matching rows form one entry showing the most common genes and DNA. V and J calls and clone size were set by TCRdb, not the authors. This sample is represented by 7,000 to 9,000 distinct CDR3 sequences; less than 55% of them were singletons. The leading ten clones occupy 5.5% to 7% of the sample.

The CDR3 contains 13 residues, cysteine and phenylalanine counted. The entry retains the CDR3 DNA only, 39 bases that are in frame from base 1. From a lookup of the germline V gene, CDR1 and CDR2 are SGHRS and YFSETQ. Between the V and J ends, shortened by 0 bases and 6 bases respectively, the junction contains 7 bases. The sample holds a few counts of this clonotype. The target of this receptor is not known. No base qualities exist here, and no much larger clone lies one base off it. CD4+CD25+CD127-/low cells were isolated as Tregs. Tregs, naive and memory CD4+ T cells from tumor, blood and ipsilateral draining lymph nodes of a few breast cancer patients underwent full-length TCR alpha and beta sequencing. Tumor tissue and lymph nodes obtained by ipsilateral axillary dissection were perfused with PBS, cut into small pieces and digested using collagenase I and hyaluronidase. Mononuclear cells from lymph nodes or 50 to 60 ml of peripheral blood were isolated by Ficoll density gradient centrifugation. Sorted cell populations were confirmed by FACS to exceed 90% purity.

This TCR derives from a female donor with breast cancer. The sequence joins TRBV5-1 to TRBJ2-1, with no D gene named confidently. Input material: Tregs sorted from a lymph node. The CDR3 amino acid sequence is: CASSLAPANEQFF. The sequenced DNA: TGCGCCAGCAGCTTGGCGCCGGCCAATGAGCAGTTCTTC.